These T cell receptor beta chains were read from a single sample in a study of T cell responses to AZD1222 COVID-19 vaccine. Produced via immunoSEQ multiplex PCR; TCRdb's table is partial and in-frame only. The sample carries 160,000 or so clones, about 91% recorded once. Sequences were derived from peripheral blood, sampled on day 0 of MenACWY control vaccination. The receptors here all came from an adult in good health. CDR3s include the opening cysteine and the closing phenylalanine or tryptophan. A D gene is named only where the DNA matches it firmly. The size field is filled for only some rows; it gives once, few, many or a size class.

clone_size,j_call,d_call,v_call,cdr3_nt,cdr3_aa
-,TRBJ1-4,-,TRBV19,TGTGCCAGTAGGGGAAGTGCAACTAATGAAAAACTGTTTTTT,CASRGSATNEKLFF
-,TRBJ1-2,-,TRBV19,TGTGCCAGTAGTATTGGAGGGGGTGTCGGCTACACCTTC,CASSIGGGVGYTF
-,TRBJ1-1,TRBD1,TRBV18,TGTGCCAGCTCACACGCGACAGGGGACCCTACTGAAGCTTTCTTT,CASSHATGDPTEAFF
-,TRBJ1-2,TRBD1,TRBV3-1/TRBV3-2,TGTGCCAGCAGCCAGGACAGGTTCAACTATGGCTACACCTTC,CASSQDRFNYGYTF
-,TRBJ1-2,-,TRBV28,TGTGCCAGCGTACCTGGACTAGCCTATGGCTACACCTTC,CASVPGLAYGYTF
-,TRBJ1-5,-,TRBV28,TGTGCCAGCAGTTACCCGGGAGCAGGAGGCAATCAGCCCCAGCATTTT,CASSYPGAGGNQPQHF
once,TRBJ2-3,TRBD2,TRBV4-2,TGTGCCAGCAGCCTCGGACTAGCGGGACGGGGCACAGATACGCAGTATTTT,CASSLGLAGRGTDTQYF
-,TRBJ2-1,-,TRBV29-1,TGCAGCGTTGGCCACGGAACTGAGCAGTTCTTC,CSVGHGTEQFF
-,TRBJ1-1,-,TRBV7-2,TGTGCCAGCAGCTCGACCCAGGGAGCGTACACTGAAGCTTTCTTT,CASSSTQGAYTEAFF
-,TRBJ2-1,TRBD2,TRBV14,TGTGCCAGCAGCCAAGTAGAGCGGGAGCACTGGAGGGAGCAGTTCTTC,CASSQVEREHWREQFF
-,TRBJ2-7,-,TRBV5-1,TGCGCCAGCAGCTCCAAAAGTGGACCTCTCTACGAGCAGTACTTC,CASSSKSGPLYEQYF
-,TRBJ1-1,-,TRBV7-8,TGTGCCAGCACCAATGGAAGGGGCGCGAACACTGAAGCTTTCTTT,CASTNGRGANTEAFF
few,TRBJ1-1,-,TRBV7-9,TGTGCCAGCAGCTATTACCAGGCAAACACTGAAGCTTTCTTT,CASSYYQANTEAFF
-,TRBJ1-2,TRBD1,TRBV6-6,TGTGCCAGCAGTTACCCCGGACAGGGGCCTTACTATGGCTACACCTTC,CASSYPGQGPYYGYTF
-,TRBJ2-4,TRBD1,TRBV19,TGTGCCAGTAGTGTACGGACAGGGCTCGGGGTGGACATTCAGTACTTC,CASSVRTGLGVDIQYF
-,TRBJ1-1,TRBD1,TRBV14,TGTGCCAGCAGCCTCCGGACAGGGAAAAACACTGAAGCTTTCTTT,CASSLRTGKNTEAFF
-,TRBJ2-1,TRBD2,TRBV7-2,TGTGCCAGCAGGACCGGGACTAGCGGGACGTACGAGCAGTTCTTC,CASRTGTSGTYEQFF
-,TRBJ1-2,-,TRBV25-1,TGTGCCAGCAGTGGAGGAGGACAACCCCTTTCTAACTATGGCTACACCTTC,CASSGGGQPLSNYGYTF
-,TRBJ1-3,TRBD1,TRBV18,TGTGCCAGCTCACCACACCAGGGGGCCACTGGAAACACCATATATTTT,CASSPHQGATGNTIYF
once,TRBJ2-7,-,TRBV3-1/TRBV3-2,TGTGCCAGCAGCCTACTGGGGGAGCAGTACTTC,CASSLLGEQYF
-,TRBJ2-5,-,TRBV14,TGTGCCAGCAGCCAGCAGGGCCCGACGACCCAGTACTTC,CASSQQGPTTQYF
-,TRBJ2-7,-,TRBV6-1,TGTGCCAGCAGTGAAGCGTTTGCGGGCATCTACGAGCAGTACTTC,CASSEAFAGIYEQYF
-,TRBJ2-7,TRBD2,TRBV5-8,TGTGCCAGCAGCGCCACTAGCGGGGTCTCCTACGAGCAGTACTTC,CASSATSGVSYEQYF
-,TRBJ1-4,-,TRBV20-1,TGCAGTGCTAGCGGGACTAAAAAACTGTTTTTT,CSASGTKKLFF
-,TRBJ1-2,TRBD1,TRBV27,TGTGCCAGCTGCCGGGACAGTAGCACTAACTATGGCTACACCTTC,CASCRDSSTNYGYTF
-,TRBJ2-6,TRBD2,TRBV15,TGTGCCACCAGCTCGGGACTAGCTACCTCTGGGGCCAACGTCCTGACTTTC,CATSSGLATSGANVLTF
-,TRBJ1-2,-,TRBV27,TGTGCCAGCAGTTTTAGGCCATTAAACTATGGCTACACCTTC,CASSFRPLNYGYTF
-,TRBJ2-7,-,TRBV7-9,TGTGCCAGCAGCCCTCCCGGGAGCCTCGCTCCCGACGAGCAGTACTTC,CASSPPGSLAPDEQYF
-,TRBJ2-3,-,TRBV7-9,TGTGCCAGCAGCCCAACCACGAGAGATGGGGATACGCAGTATTTT,CASSPTTRDGDTQYF
-,TRBJ1-4,-,TRBV9,TGTGCCAGCAGCGTAGAAGGGTACAATGAAAAACTGTTTTTT,CASSVEGYNEKLFF
-,TRBJ1-6,-,TRBV4-2,TGTGCCAGCAGCCAAGACGGCACCCCTAATAATTCACCCCTCCACTTT,CASSQDGTPNNSPLHF
-,TRBJ2-7,-,TRBV19,TGTGCCAGTAGCCCCCAGTCCTTGAGCGAGCAGTACTTC,CASSPQSLSEQYF
few,TRBJ1-1,TRBD1,TRBV28,TGTGCCAGCAGCTACCACAGGGGGCATATCACTGAAGCTTTCTTT,CASSYHRGHITEAFF
-,TRBJ1-6,-,TRBV2,TGTGCCAGCGCCAGCTACTCCTATAATTCACCCCTCCACTTT,CASASYSYNSPLHF
-,TRBJ2-1,TRBD2,TRBV10-2,TGCGCCAGCAGCGCGGGGGTCGAGCAGTTCTTC,CASSAGVEQFF
-,TRBJ1-2,TRBD1,TRBV30,TGTGCCTGGGACCCACAGGGGAACTATGGCTACACCTTC,CAWDPQGNYGYTF
-,TRBJ1-1,-,TRBV19,TGTGCCAGTAGTATCCCAGCGGGACATCTGAACACTGAAGCTTTCTTT,CASSIPAGHLNTEAFF
-,TRBJ2-1,-,TRBV6-5,TGTGCCAGCAGTTACTCGGGGTGGGGGGACAATGAGCAGTTCTTC,CASSYSGWGDNEQFF
-,TRBJ2-7,-,TRBV27,TGTGCCTCCCAGGGGTGGGACGGTAGCTCCTACGAGCAGTACTTC,CASQGWDGSSYEQYF
-,TRBJ2-7,-,TRBV27,TGTGCCAGCAGTTTATCGGCCCGCGGAGAGCAGTACTTC,CASSLSARGEQYF
-,TRBJ1-4,-,TRBV7-2,TGTGCCAGCAGCTTGGGCCAGAGAAATGAAAAACTGTTTTTT,CASSLGQRNEKLFF
once,TRBJ2-1,-,TRBV7-6,TGTGCCAGCAGCTTAGGTCCCGATGCGGCTAAGCAGTTCTTC,CASSLGPDAAKQFF
-,TRBJ2-7,-,TRBV29-1,TGCAGCGTTCGGACAGGCCGGGAGTACGAGCAGTACTTC,CSVRTGREYEQYF
-,TRBJ2-3,-,TRBV3-1/TRBV3-2,TGTGCCAGCAGCCAAGGTCCGCTAGCACTCACAGATACGCAGTATTTT,CASSQGPLALTDTQYF
-,TRBJ2-7,-,TRBV11-2,TGTGCCAGCAGTTTCCTCCCCCCCCCGCAGTCTTGGAGGCAGCAGGTCTCCTACGAGCAGTACTTC,CASSFLPPPQSWRQQVSYEQYF
-,TRBJ2-1,-,TRBV7-3,TGTGCCAGCAGCCCAAAGGCCAGCTCCTACAATGAGCAGTTCTTC,CASSPKASSYNEQFF
-,TRBJ1-1,-,TRBV28,TGTGCCAGCAGTTTAGCGCAAGACACTGAAGCTTTCTTT,CASSLAQDTEAFF
-,TRBJ1-1,-,TRBV18,TGTGCCAGCTCACCAAGGAGGGATTCTGTGAACACTGAAGCTTTCTTT,CASSPRRDSVNTEAFF
-,TRBJ1-4,-,TRBV2,TGTGCCTCCAGGACAGTGCCTAATGAAAAACTGTTTTTT,CASRTVPNEKLFF
-,TRBJ2-7,-,TRBV12-3/TRBV12-4,TGTGCCAGCAGTCATGCCTACGAGCAGTACTTC,CASSHAYEQYF